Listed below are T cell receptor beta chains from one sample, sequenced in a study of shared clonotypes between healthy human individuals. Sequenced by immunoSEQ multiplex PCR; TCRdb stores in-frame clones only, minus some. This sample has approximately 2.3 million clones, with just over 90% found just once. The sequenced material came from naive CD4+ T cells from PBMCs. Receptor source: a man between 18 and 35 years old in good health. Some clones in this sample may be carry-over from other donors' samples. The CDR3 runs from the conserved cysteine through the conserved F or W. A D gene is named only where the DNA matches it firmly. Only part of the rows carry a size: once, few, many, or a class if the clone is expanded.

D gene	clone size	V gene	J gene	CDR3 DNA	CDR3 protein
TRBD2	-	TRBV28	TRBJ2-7	TGTGCCAGCAGTTTATTCAGTCCCGGTTGGACTAGCGGGATCTTAGAGCAGTACTTC	CASSLFSPGWTSGILEQYF
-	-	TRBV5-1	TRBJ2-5	TGCGCCAGCAGCTTGTCTCCGGGGGTAAGGGAGACCCAGTACTTC	CASSLSPGVRETQYF
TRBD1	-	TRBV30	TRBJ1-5	TGTGCCTGGAGTGGGACAGGGGGCAATCAGCCCCAGCATTTT	CAWSGTGGNQPQHF
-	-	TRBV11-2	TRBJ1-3	TGTGCCAGCAGCTTATCGGGAGGGGCCTGGGACACCATATATTTT	CASSLSGGAWDTIYF
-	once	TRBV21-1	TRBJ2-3	TGTGCCAGCAGCAAAGGCCTAGATACGCAGTATTTT	CASSKGLDTQYF
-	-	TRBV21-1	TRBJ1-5	TGTGCCAGCAACCACCACCGAGCTCACAATCAGCCCCAGCATTTT	CASNHHRAHNQPQHF
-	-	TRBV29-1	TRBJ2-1	TGCAGCGCCCGACAGTACAATGAGCAGTTCTTC	CSARQYNEQFF
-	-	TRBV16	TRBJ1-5	TGTGCCAGCAGCTACCAATCTGTCAGTTTTAACAATCAGCCCCAGCATTTT	CASSYQSVSFNNQPQHF
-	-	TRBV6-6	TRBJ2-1	TGTGCCAGCAGCCCCGAACGGACGGACAATGAGCAGTTCTTC	CASSPERTDNEQFF
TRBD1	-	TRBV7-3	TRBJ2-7	TGTGCCAGCAGCTTACCCCGGACAGGGGGCTACGAGCAGTACTTC	CASSLPRTGGYEQYF
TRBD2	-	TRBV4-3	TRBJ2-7	TGCGCCAGCAGCCAATTAGTCGGGAGGTCCGCCTACGAGCAGTACTTC	CASSQLVGRSAYEQYF
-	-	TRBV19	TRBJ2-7	TGTGCCAGTAGTATATCTTACGGGGTGTACGAGCAGTACTTC	CASSISYGVYEQYF
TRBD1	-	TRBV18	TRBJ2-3	TGTGCCAGCTCACCGAGAGGAAGGGGACAGGGAGTGACAGATACGCAGTATTTT	CASSPRGRGQGVTDTQYF
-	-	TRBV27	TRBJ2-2	TGTGCCAGCAGTGGCAGCGCTTGGGGCGGGGAGCTGTTTTTT	CASSGSAWGGELFF
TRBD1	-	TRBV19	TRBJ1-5	TGTGCCAGTAGTTCACCTACGACAGGGCTTCAGCCCCAGCATTTT	CASSSPTTGLQPQHF
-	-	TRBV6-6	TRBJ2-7	TGTGCCAGCCGTGCCCGGGACGTCGACTACGAGCAGTACTTC	CASRARDVDYEQYF
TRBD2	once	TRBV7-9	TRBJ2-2	TGTGCCAGCAGCTCGGCTAGCGGGAGTAACACCGGGGAGCTGTTTTTT	CASSSASGSNTGELFF
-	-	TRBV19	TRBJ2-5	TGTGCCAGTAGTATAATCGGGGAGACCCAGTACTTC	CASSIIGETQYF
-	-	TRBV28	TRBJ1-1	TGTGCCAGCAGCCCCGGGACAAAGAACACTGAAGCTTTCTTT	CASSPGTKNTEAFF
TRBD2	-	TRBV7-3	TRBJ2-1	TGTGCCAGCAGCTTAGAACTAGCGGGAGTTAATGAGCAGTTCTTC	CASSLELAGVNEQFF
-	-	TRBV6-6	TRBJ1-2	TGTGCCAGCAGTTACTTGGGACGGTCTTTCCCTAATGGCTACACCTTC	CASSYLGRSFPNGYTF
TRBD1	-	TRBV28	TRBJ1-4	TGTGCCAGCAGTCTCCACCGACAGGGTACTAATGAAAAACTGTTTTTT	CASSLHRQGTNEKLFF
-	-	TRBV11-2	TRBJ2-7	TGTGCCAGCAGCTTGACAGCGCCTTCCTACGAGCAGTACTTC	CASSLTAPSYEQYF
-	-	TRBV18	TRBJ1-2	TGTGCCAGCTCACCCGACAGTGTCGGCTACACCTTC	CASSPDSVGYTF
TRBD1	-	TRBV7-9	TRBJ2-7	TGTGCCAGCAGCTTAGGACAGGGGAGCACCTACGAGCAGTACTTC	CASSLGQGSTYEQYF
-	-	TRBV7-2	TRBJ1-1	TGTGCCAGCAGCTTATACAGGCTGAACACTGAAGCTTTCTTT	CASSLYRLNTEAFF
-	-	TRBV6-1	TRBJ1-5	TGTGCCAGCAGGGCCGACAGTGGCGCGGGGCAGCCCCAGCATTTT	CASRADSGAGQPQHF
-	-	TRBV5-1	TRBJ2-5	TGCGCCAGCAGCGTTAGGGGCGCTCAAGAGACCCAGTACTTC	CASSVRGAQETQYF
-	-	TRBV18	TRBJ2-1	TGTGCCAGCTCGTCCGGGACTCCAAGATACAATGAGCAGTTCTTC	CASSSGTPRYNEQFF
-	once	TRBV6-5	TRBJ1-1	TGTGCCAGCAGTTTACAGATAAACACTGAAGCTTTCTTT	CASSLQINTEAFF
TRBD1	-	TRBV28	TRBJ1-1	TGTGCCATCACTAAAAGGGGACAGGGGAACACTGAAGCTTTCTTT	CAITKRGQGNTEAFF
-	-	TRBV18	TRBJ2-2	TGTGCCAGCTCACCACCCTTTCTACCCGGGGAGCTGTTTTTT	CASSPPFLPGELFF
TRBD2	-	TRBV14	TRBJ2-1	TGTGCCAGCAGCCAAGATTACGGACTAGCGGGCAATGAGCAGTTCTTC	CASSQDYGLAGNEQFF
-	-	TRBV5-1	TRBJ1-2	TGCGCCAGCAGCTTGGGGACAGCGAAAAACTATGGCTACACCTTC	CASSLGTAKNYGYTF
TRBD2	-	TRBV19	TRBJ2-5	TGTGCCAGTAGTCGGCGGGAGGGGGAGACCCAGTACTTC	CASSRREGETQYF
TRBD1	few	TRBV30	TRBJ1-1	TGTGCCTGGCTACAGGGGTGGGACACTGAAGCTTTCTTT	CAWLQGWDTEAFF
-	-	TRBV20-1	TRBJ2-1	TGCAGTGCAAAGGGGAGAACTGAGCAGTTCTTC	CSAKGRTEQFF
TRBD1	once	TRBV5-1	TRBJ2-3	TGCGCCAGCAGCTCCCGACAGGGGGGGACAGATACGCAGTATTTT	CASSSRQGGTDTQYF
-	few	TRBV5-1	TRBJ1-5	TGCGCCAGCAGCTTAGACAGTTCGATGGGTCAGCCCCAGCATTTT	CASSLDSSMGQPQHF
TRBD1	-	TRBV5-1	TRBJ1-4	TGCGCCAGCAGCTTGGGGGGACAGGATGAAAAACTGTTTTTT	CASSLGGQDEKLFF
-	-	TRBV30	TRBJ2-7	TGTGCCTCCGGGGGCCCCTACGAGCAGTACTTC	CASGGPYEQYF
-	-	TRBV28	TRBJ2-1	TGTGCCAGCAGCGCCCTTAGAGCGTCGACCTACAATGAGCAGTTCTTC	CASSALRASTYNEQFF
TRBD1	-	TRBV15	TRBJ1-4	TGTGCCACCAGCAGAGATAGGCAGGGGGAAGAAAAACTGTTTTTT	CATSRDRQGEEKLFF
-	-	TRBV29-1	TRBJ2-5	TGCAGCGTTTCCGCTCTGACTGGGGGGGAGACCCAGTACTTC	CSVSALTGGETQYF
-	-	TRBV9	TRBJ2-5	TGTGCCAGCAGCCTAGGAGGCCTAGGCCAAGAGACCCAGTACTTC	CASSLGGLGQETQYF
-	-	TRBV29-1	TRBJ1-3	TGCAGCGTTGTAGACTGGGGGGATCTAAACACCATATATTTT	CSVVDWGDLNTIYF
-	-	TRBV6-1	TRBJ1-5	TGTGCCAGCCGACAAGGGACGGATACCAATCAGCCCCAGCATTTT	CASRQGTDTNQPQHF